These 31 T cell receptor beta chains came from one sample sequenced in a study of cytomegalovirus exposure and HLA in healthy donors (dated by TCRdb to the late 2010s). The library was generated by the immunoSEQ multiplex PCR assay. For the multiplex PCR, a mixture combining 60 forward primers for TCR Vbeta segments and 13 reverse primers for TCR Jbeta segments was used. TCRdb took over this immuneACCESS table, retaining in-frame rearrangements with V and J assigned. Such tables are incomplete; in checked studies, under half of the missing clones stem from an unresolved V gene, and the remainder is unexplained. Here the sample has some 190,000 clones; more than 65% occur a single time. 2% to 2.5% of the sample rests with the top ten. Sample: PBMCs. The source of these receptors is a woman under 40 in good health and CMV-seropositive.

V usage is TRBV19 and J usage is TRBJ2-7, with a tentative D call TRBD1 (6 bases). The CDR3 covers 17 residues. Germline V gene lookup returns CDR1 LNHDA and CDR2 SQIVND (reference sequence). V was cut by 2 bases and J by 5 bases, with 22 bases left in between. The CDR3: CASSIKVQGFFINEQYF. The CDR3 nucleotides are TGTGCCAGTAGTATAAAGGTACAGGGCTTTTTTATCAACGAGCAGTACTTC.

The chain joins TRBV7-9 to TRBJ1-2; weak D call: TRBD1 (5 bases). V was cut by 1 base and J by 4 bases, with 13 bases left in between. The CDR3 extends over 15 amino acids. Germline CDR1 and CDR2: SEHNR and FQNEAQ (reference sequence). DNA of the CDR3: TGTGCCAGCAGCTTAGTGGGCAGGGAAGGCTATGGCTACACCTTC. Translating it yields CASSLVGREGYGYTF.

The gene calls are TRBV5-1 and TRBJ2-2, with unresolved D. The V gene's germline CDR1 is SGHRS and CDR2 YFSETQ. V dropped 1 base and J dropped 4 bases, with 5 bases sitting between them. The CDR3 loop spans 13 amino acids. The CDR3 nucleotides read TGCGCCAGCAGCTTGACGAGCACCGGGGAGCTGTTTTTT. Protein: CASSLTSTGELFF.

This clone was observed a few times. The rearrangement uses TRBV19 and TRBJ2-3, with D perhaps matching TRBD2 (7 bases). V was trimmed by 1 base and J by 5 bases, leaving 16 bases between them. This CDR3 is 16 amino acids long. Germline-derived CDR1 and CDR2 are LNHDA and SQIVND (reference sequence). The CDR3 loop is CASSIAKGGLKDTQYF. CDR3 coding DNA: TGTGCCAGTAGTATAGCCAAGGGGGGGCTTAAAGATACGCAGTATTTT.

This clone has a handful of counts. Other DNA sequences of this sample code for an identical CDR3. The chain joins TRBV28 to TRBJ2-5, with TRBD1 matching 9 bases. Germline trimming cut 6 bases from V and 5 bases from J; bases unmatched to any gene: 7. There are 14 residues in the CDR3. Germline V gene sequence: CDR1 MDHEN, CDR2 SYDVKM. CDR3 residues: CASSRGQGRETQYF. The DNA for the CDR3 is TGTGCCAGCAGCCGGGGACAGGGACGGGAGACCCAGTACTTC.

The chain couples TRBV6-4 to TRBJ1-5; 7 bases are a match to TRBD1. V shed 0 bases, J shed 0 bases, and the junction held 5 bases outside the gene matches. Germline CDR1 and CDR2: MRHNA and SNTAGT. This CDR3 region has 17 residues. The CDR3 coding sequence is TGTGCCAGCAGTGACTCTCACAGGGGCGATAGCAATCAGCCCCAGCATTTT. It codes for CASSDSHRGDSNQPQHF.

The J gene is TRBJ1-2, the V gene TRBV7-2; TRBD1 agrees at 9 bases. The J segment lost 1 base and the V segment lost 5 bases, leaving 8 bases of the junction unmatched. The CDR3 extends over 16 amino acids. Germline assignment: CDR1 SGHTA and CDR2 FQGNSA. The CDR3 DNA sequence: TGTGCCAGCAGCCCACCCGGACAGGGGAATAACTATGGCTACACCTTC. It yields the protein CASSPPGQGNNYGYTF.

V gene TRBV4-3 combines with J gene TRBJ1-1; D remains ambiguous. V shed 2 bases and J shed 3 bases, with 4 bases lying between them. CDR1 is LGHNA and CDR2 is YSLEER in the germline V gene. The CDR3 extends over 12 amino acids. The CDR3 nucleotides read TGCGCCAGCAGCCAACGGGACACTGAAGCTTTCTTT. Its protein product is CASSQRDTEAFF.

This chain uses TRBV7-2 with TRBJ2-7; 8 bases match TRBD2. Germline assignment: CDR1 SGHTA and CDR2 FQGNSA. Trimming removed 3 bases from V and 3 bases from J; junction bases left unmatched: 10. The CDR3 totals 16 residues. CDR3 bases: TGTGCCAGCAGCTTTGTTGCCGTCGGGGGGGGCTACGAGCAGTACTTC. Protein product: CASSFVAVGGGYEQYF.

The chain links TRBV6-5 to TRBJ1-2; 12 bases are shared with TRBD1. Germline-derived CDR1 and CDR2 are MNHEY and SVGAGI. The trim removed 8 bases at V and 7 bases at J, leaving 2 bases unmatched. The CDR3 consists of 12 residues. The CDR3 DNA reads TGTGCCAGCGGGACAGGGGGCGTTGGCTACACCTTC. Its protein is CASGTGGVGYTF.

This rearrangement joins TRBV28 to TRBJ2-5; 11 bases align to TRBD2. CDR1 is MDHEN, CDR2 SYDVKM, per germline. Losses at the gene ends were 3 bases for V and 3 bases for J; bases not matched to a gene: 9. This CDR3 region has 17 residues. CDR3 sequence: CASSFGRLAGGKETQYF. The CDR3, as DNA: TGTGCCAGCAGTTTCGGGCGCCTAGCGGGGGGAAAAGAGACCCAGTACTTC.

This clone was counted between two and nine times. The V and J genes are TRBV2 and TRBJ2-7; unclear D gene. Trimming stripped 2 bases from V and 0 bases from J, with 11 bases between. Per germline, CDR1 SNHLY and CDR2 FYNNEI. The CDR3 has 15 amino acids. CDR3 in amino acids: CASSESRGTSYEQYF. The DNA for the CDR3 is TGTGCCAGCAGTGAATCCCGCGGAACCTCCTACGAGCAGTACTTC.

The chain couples TRBV6-1 to TRBJ1-2; 8 bases align to TRBD1. Germline V gene lookup returns CDR1 MNHNS and CDR2 SASEGT. The trim removed 4 bases at V and 3 bases at J, leaving 19 bases unmatched. This CDR3 spans 19 amino acids. DNA of the CDR3: TGTGCCAGCAGTGCTCGACAGGGGCGTCCCCCGCGTCTTGACTATGGCTACACCTTC. Amino acids: CASSARQGRPPRLDYGYTF.

The V and J genes are TRBV4-1 and TRBJ2-7; D may be TRBD2 (6 bases). Germline lookup yields CDR1 MGHRA and CDR2 YSYEKL. V was clipped by 4 bases and J by 1 base, with 14 bases between them. The CDR3 contains 15 residues. The CDR3 DNA reads as TGCGCCAGCAGCCCCTCGGAGGGTAGGTCCTACGAGCAGTACTTC. This encodes CASSPSEGRSYEQYF.

The V gene is TRBV5-4, the J gene TRBJ2-5, with D perhaps matching TRBD1 (6 bases). Per germline, CDR1 SGHNT and CDR2 YYREEE (reference sequence). V lost 0 bases, J lost 4 bases, and 7 bases lay in between. The CDR3 is 13 residues long. CDR3 sequence reads: CASSLVRGETQYF. The CDR3 DNA is TGTGCCAGCAGCTTGGTCAGGGGAGAGACCCAGTACTTC.

This clone was counted at least ten times. V gene TRBV6-1 combines with J gene TRBJ2-5, with 12 bases identical to TRBD2. The CDR3 covers 15 residues. After removal of 2 bases from V and 2 bases from J, the junction contained 0 bases not matched to a gene. Germline V gene sequence: CDR1 MNHNS, CDR2 SASEGT. The DNA for the CDR3 is TGTGCCAGCAGTGAACTAGCGGGGGGGCAAGAGACCCAGTACTTC. Translating gives CASSELAGGQETQYF.

The chain has TRBV25-1 and TRBJ1-5, with D tentatively TRBD1 (5 bases). Germline V gene lookup returns CDR1 MGHDK and CDR2 SYGVNS. This CDR3 is built from 14 residues. V was clipped by 4 bases and J by 4 bases, with 11 bases between them. This CDR3 reads CASSGDSVNQPQHF. The CDR3 DNA reads as TGTGCCAGCAGTGGAGACAGCGTGAATCAGCCCCAGCATTTT. Full variable domain (missing parts from reference TRBV25-1 and TRBJ1-5): EADIYQTPRYLVIGTGKKITLECSQTMGHDKMYWYQQDPGMELHLIHYSYGVNSTEKGDLSSESTVSRIRTEHFPLTLESARPSHTSQYLCASSGDSVNQPQHFGDGTRLSIL.

This chain joins TRBV5-1 and TRBJ2-5; 10 positions match TRBD2. Germline CDR1 and CDR2: SGHRS and YFSETQ. This CDR3 comprises 16 residues. V lost 0 bases and J lost 5; bases outside the gene matches: 7. CDR3 in DNA: TGCGCCAGCAGCTTGGTTGGTAGCGGGGGGATGGAGACCCAGTACTTC. It encodes CASSLVGSGGMETQYF. The full variable domain, completed using reference TRBV5-1 and TRBJ2-5, is KAGVTQTPRYLIKTRGQQVTLSCSPISGHRSVSWYQQTPGQGLQFLFEYFSETQRNKGNFPGRFSGRQFSNSRSEMNVSTLELGDSALYLCASSLVGSGGMETQYFGPGTRLLVL.

The genes are TRBV5-4 and TRBJ2-5, with TRBD1 matching over 7 bases. Per germline, CDR1 SGHNT and CDR2 YYREEE (reference sequence). This CDR3 contains 15 residues. J gave up 2 bases and V 2 bases, and 6 bases lay outside the gene matches. The CDR3 loop reads CASSFEGALQETQYF. In DNA, the CDR3 is TGTGCCAGCAGCTTTGAGGGGGCCCTTCAAGAGACCCAGTACTTC. The variable domain in full, completed from reference TRBV5-4 and TRBJ2-5, reads ETGVTQSPTHLIKTRGQQVTLRCSSQSGHNTVSWYQQALGQGPQFIFQYYREEENGRGNFPPRFSGLQFPNYSSELNVNALELDDSALYLCASSFEGALQETQYFGPGTRLLVL.

The chain joins TRBV27 to TRBJ1-2; the match to TRBD1 covers 10 bases. The CDR3 length is 15 residues. CDR1 and CDR2 from the germline V gene are MNHEY and SMNVEV (reference sequence). V lost 3 bases, J lost 5 bases, and 6 bases stayed unmatched. CDR3 loop: CASSFQGQGDYGYTF. The CDR3 DNA sequence: TGTGCCAGCAGTTTCCAAGGACAGGGGGATTATGGCTACACCTTC.

The chain employs TRBV6-6 and TRBJ1-5; D unresolved. The CDR3 contains 15 residues. Germline V gives CDR1 MNHNY, CDR2 SVGAGI (reference sequence). V dropped 11 bases and J dropped 5 bases, with 22 bases sitting between them. The CDR3 DNA sequence: TGTGCCTGCTCAACGAGGGCGAGGAGCGATCAGCCCCAGCATTTT. Protein: CACSTRARSDQPQHF.

The chain uses TRBV4-2 and TRBJ1-2; TRBD1 is a possible D gene (5 bases). The germline V gene has CDR1 LGHNA and CDR2 YNFKEQ. The CDR3 is made up of 16 amino acids. Trimming removed 0 bases at V and 5 bases at J, with 16 bases between. In DNA, the CDR3 is TGTGCCAGCAGCCAAGATCGGCAGGGAAGCGCATATGGCTACACCTTC. Translating it yields CASSQDRQGSAYGYTF.

A word on this clone: One end of the junction is discordant with germline, which a read error may explain. This rearrangement joins TRBV10-3 to TRBJ2-6; a possible D gene is TRBD1 (5 bases). The CDR3 covers 12 residues. Germline V lookup: CDR1 ENHRY, CDR2 SYGVKD. The CDR3 DNA sequence: TGTGCCATCAGTGAGGGGGCCAACGGCCTGACTTTC. Amino acid sequence: CAISEGANGLTF.

The chain is built from TRBV6-5 and TRBJ2-7; TRBD1 agrees at 8 bases. The germline CDR1 and CDR2 sequences are MNHEY and SVGAGI. V lost 1 base, J lost 3 bases, and 2 bases stayed unmatched. The CDR3 has 14 amino acids. The CDR3 loop is CASSYLGTGYEQYF. Written as DNA, the CDR3 is TGTGCCAGCAGTTACTTAGGGACAGGCTACGAGCAGTACTTC.

The count of this clone is one. One end of the junction fails to match germline, which may point to a read error. The chain combines TRBV7-2 with TRBJ2-6; TRBD1 is a possible D gene (5 bases). There are 15 residues in the CDR3. Germline values: CDR1 SGHTA, CDR2 FQGNSA. The CDR3 protein is CASSLRSSGANGLTF. The CDR3 DNA is TGTGCCAGCAGCTTAAGGAGCTCTGGGGCCAACGGCCTGACTTTC.

The chain has TRBV5-1 and TRBJ2-3; weak D call: TRBD1 (7 bases). The CDR3 runs to 15 residues. V was clipped by 3 bases and J by 0 bases, with 11 bases between them. Looked up from germline, CDR1 is SGHRS and CDR2 is YFSETQ. The CDR3 loop is CASSSQGTSTDTQYF. The CDR3 bases are TGCGCCAGCAGCTCACAGGGGACTAGCACAGATACGCAGTATTTT.

This clone turned up a few times. This sequence joins TRBV19 and TRBJ1-2, with D tentatively TRBD1 (6 bases). This CDR3 region has 11 residues. The germline CDR1 and CDR2 sequences are LNHDA and SQIVND (reference sequence). Trimming removed 9 bases at V and 6 bases at J, with 11 bases between. The DNA for the CDR3 is TGTGCCAGCCGACAGGCCAATGGCTACACCTTC. It codes for CASRQANGYTF.

This clone was picked up one time. The chain is built from TRBV19 and TRBJ2-3, with 8 bases fitting TRBD2. The junction had 4 bases not matched to a gene; V was cut back by 5 bases and J by 6 bases. The CDR3 contains 13 residues. Germline-derived CDR1 and CDR2 are LNHDA and SQIVND (reference sequence). The CDR3 sequence: CASSGQRGDTQYF. The DNA of the CDR3 is TGTGCCAGTAGTGGCCAGCGGGGGGATACGCAGTATTTT.

The CDR3 nucleotides are TGTGCCAGCAGCTTTTCGTCCTACAATGAGCAGTTCTTC. It codes for CASSFSSYNEQFF. V usage is TRBV7-2 and J usage is TRBJ2-1; D gene unclear. Germline assignment: CDR1 SGHTA and CDR2 FQGNSA. The germline V and J ends were trimmed by 3 bases and 1 base, with 4 bases remaining between them. The CDR3 is 13 amino acids.

This chain joins TRBV2 and TRBJ2-2, with D possibly TRBD1 on 6 matching bases. The germline CDR1 and CDR2 sequences are SNHLY and FYNNEI. The CDR3 totals 15 residues. Trimming left V 5 bases short and J 6 bases short, with 16 bases between. CDR3 sequence (DNA): TGTGCCAGCAGTAAGGGGCAGGGGATGGCCGGGGAGCTGTTTTTT. Translated, it gives CASSKGQGMAGELFF.

The CDR3 bases are TGTGCCAGCAGCACAAACCGGCGGGACAGACTAAACATTCAGTACTTC. It translates to CASSTNRRDRLNIQYF. The chain combines TRBV7-9 with TRBJ2-4; tentative D call: TRBD1 (7 bases). Germline values: CDR1 SEHNR, CDR2 FQNEAQ (reference sequence). V was clipped by 5 bases and J by 6 bases, with 20 bases between them. This CDR3 contains 16 residues.